These T cell receptor beta chains were read from a single sample in a study of cytomegalovirus exposure and HLA in healthy donors. Sequenced by immunoSEQ multiplex PCR; TCRdb stores in-frame clones only, minus some. The data hold about 160,000 clones, with 70% to 80% observed a single time. The specimen sequenced was PBMCs. All receptors derive from a man between 35 and 55 years old in good health and CMV-seronegative. CDR3s include the opening cysteine and the closing phenylalanine or tryptophan. The order of the fields is clone size, D gene, J gene, CDR3 length, V gene, CDR3 DNA, CDR3 protein. The D gene is left open where the match is weak. Clone size is not always given. Where it is, it says once, few, many or a class for expanded clones.

>-|-|TRBJ1-1|14|TRBV6-6
TGTGCCAGCAGCACCTCAGGAGGGGTAACTGAAGCTTTCTTT
CASSTSGGVTEAFF
>-|TRBD1|TRBJ1-3|14|TRBV5-6
TGTGCCAGCAGCCGGGACAGATCAGGAAACACCATATATTTT
CASSRDRSGNTIYF
>-|TRBD1|TRBJ2-7|15|TRBV15
TGTGCCACCAGCAGAGTACAGGGGGGCACCTACGAGCAGTACTTC
CATSRVQGGTYEQYF
>-|-|TRBJ1-3|15|TRBV19
TGTGCCAGTAGTATCTCACAGGGCAGTGGAAACACCATATATTTT
CASSISQGSGNTIYF
>-|TRBD1|TRBJ2-2|14|TRBV27
TGTGCCAGCAAACTACAGGGGGCGTTCGGGGAGCTGTTTTTT
CASKLQGAFGELFF
>few|-|TRBJ2-1|16|TRBV19
TGTGCCAGTAGTATCCCCGGGTGGTACTCCTACAATGAGCAGTTCTTC
CASSIPGWYSYNEQFF
>few|-|TRBJ1-1|12|TRBV6-1
TGTGCCAGCAGGGAGGGGAACACTGAAGCTTTCTTT
CASREGNTEAFF
>once|-|TRBJ2-1|14|TRBV19
TGTGCCAGTAGTATAGGGACAGCCTACAATGAGCAGTTCTTC
CASSIGTAYNEQFF
>-|TRBD1|TRBJ1-6|15|TRBV5-5
TGTGCCAGCAGCCTTCACGGGACAGCTAATTCACCCCTCCACTTT
CASSLHGTANSPLHF
>-|TRBD2|TRBJ2-2|16|TRBV2
TGTGCCAGCAGTCAACTAGCGGGGGGAATGGCCGGGGAGCTGTTTTTT
CASSQLAGGMAGELFF
>-|TRBD2|TRBJ2-3|16|TRBV19
TGTGCCAGTAGAACCCTACTAGCGGGCGAGGCAGATACGCAGTATTTT
CASRTLLAGEADTQYF
>-|-|TRBJ1-1|12|TRBV29-1
TGCAGCGTTGTCTCGGGAAAATCACCGATTTTCTTT
CSVVSGKSPIFF
>-|-|TRBJ2-7|14|TRBV5-8
TGTGCCAGCAGCCAAGGGTTGAGGGTCTCCGAGCAGTACTTC
CASSQGLRVSEQYF
>-|-|TRBJ2-5|13|TRBV27
TGTGCCAGCAGTTTTCAGGACCAAGAGACCCAGTACTTC
CASSFQDQETQYF
>-|TRBD1|TRBJ1-6|15|TRBV7-2
TGTGCCAGCAGACACCGGGACAGGGAGGTTTCACCCCTCCACTTT
CASRHRDREVSPLHF
>-|-|TRBJ2-5|13|TRBV27
TGTGCCAGCGGTGGGGCTACACAAGAGACCCAGTACTTC
CASGGATQETQYF
>-|TRBD1|TRBJ2-3|16|TRBV5-6
TGTGCCAGCAGCCTAGGGACAGGGAGAAGCACAGATACGCAGTATTTT
CASSLGTGRSTDTQYF
>-|TRBD1|TRBJ1-2|17|TRBV12-5
TGTGCTAGTGGTTTGGTACAGGGACAGGGTATAAGGAGTAGCTACACCTTC
CASGLVQGQGIRSSYTF
>-|-|TRBJ2-7|14|TRBV2
TGTGCCAGCAACTTCGGAGAGGGAGCCTACGAGCAGTACTTC
CASNFGEGAYEQYF
>-|-|TRBJ2-7|14|TRBV4-2
TGTGCCAGCAGCCAAGAATTAATCGCCTACGAGCAGTACTTC
CASSQELIAYEQYF
>-|TRBD2|TRBJ2-1|17|TRBV2
TGTGCCAGCAGTGAATGGCTAGCGGGGGGGCCTCGTAGTGAGCAGTTCTTC
CASSEWLAGGPRSEQFF
>-|-|TRBJ1-2|11|TRBV20-1
TGCAGTGCTAGAACAGTATATGGCTACACCTTC
CSARTVYGYTF
>-|-|TRBJ1-2|12|TRBV5-4
TGTGCCAGCAGCTCTGACTTGTTTGGCTACACCTTC
CASSSDLFGYTF
>-|-|TRBJ1-2|12|TRBV30
TGTGCCCTTTCAGGGGCCTTCTATGGCTACACCTTC
CALSGAFYGYTF
>-|-|TRBJ2-3|15|TRBV19
TGTGCCAGTTCCCACCGGGTGCTGCCCACAGATACGCAGTATTTT
CASSHRVLPTDTQYF
>-|-|TRBJ2-6|17|TRBV19
TGTGCCAGTATGGCCCTATCGGGAAACTCTGGGGCCAACGTCCTGACTTTC
CASMALSGNSGANVLTF
>few|TRBD1|TRBJ1-2|15|TRBV6-5
TGTGCCAGCAGCGATTGGGGACAGGGCTACTATGGCTACACCTTC
CASSDWGQGYYGYTF
>-|TRBD1|TRBJ2-1|18|TRBV7-8
TGTGCCAGCAGCCTAATGATAGCCGGGACAGGGTATCGGAATGAGCAGTTCTTC
CASSLMIAGTGYRNEQFF
>-|-|TRBJ1-2|15|TRBV19
TGTGCCAGTAGTCTCACCCCCGACAGAGCCTATGGCTACACCTTC
CASSLTPDRAYGYTF
>-|-|TRBJ1-2|13|TRBV11-3
TGTGCCAGCAGCTCACAGGGTGGTGCCGGCTACACCTTC
CASSSQGGAGYTF
>-|-|TRBJ2-2|14|TRBV11-1
TGTGCCAGCAGCTTGGGACACAACACCGGGGAGCTGTTTTTT
CASSLGHNTGELFF
>-|-|TRBJ2-1|12|TRBV6-6
TGTGCCAGCAGTCAACCTAGAAATGAGCAGTTCTTC
CASSQPRNEQFF
>-|-|TRBJ2-7|13|TRBV29-1
TGCAGCGTTGAATACCACGTTGGGGCCGAGCAGTACTTC
CSVEYHVGAEQYF